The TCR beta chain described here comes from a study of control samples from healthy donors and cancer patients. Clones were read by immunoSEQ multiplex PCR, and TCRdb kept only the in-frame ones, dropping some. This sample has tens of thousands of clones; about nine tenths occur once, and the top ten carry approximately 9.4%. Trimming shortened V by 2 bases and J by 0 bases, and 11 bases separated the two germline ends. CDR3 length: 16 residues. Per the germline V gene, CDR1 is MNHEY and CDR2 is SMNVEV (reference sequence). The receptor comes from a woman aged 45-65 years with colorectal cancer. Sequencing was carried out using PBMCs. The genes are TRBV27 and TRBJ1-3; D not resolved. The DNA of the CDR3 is TGTGCCAGCAGTTTAAGCTTTAAGAGCTCTGGAAACACCATATATTTT. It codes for CASSLSFKSSGNTIYF.